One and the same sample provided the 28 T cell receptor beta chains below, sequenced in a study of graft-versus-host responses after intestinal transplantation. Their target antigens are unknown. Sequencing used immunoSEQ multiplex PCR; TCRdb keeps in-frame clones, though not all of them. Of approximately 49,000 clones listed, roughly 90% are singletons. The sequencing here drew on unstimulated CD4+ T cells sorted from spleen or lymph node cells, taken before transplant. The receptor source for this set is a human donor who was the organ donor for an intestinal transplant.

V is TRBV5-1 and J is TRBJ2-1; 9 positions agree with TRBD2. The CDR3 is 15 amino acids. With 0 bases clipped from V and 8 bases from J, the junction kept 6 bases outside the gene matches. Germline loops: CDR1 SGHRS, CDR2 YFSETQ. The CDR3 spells CASSLVAGETHEQFF. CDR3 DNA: TGCGCCAGCAGCTTGGTAGCGGGAGAAACTCATGAGCAGTTCTTC.

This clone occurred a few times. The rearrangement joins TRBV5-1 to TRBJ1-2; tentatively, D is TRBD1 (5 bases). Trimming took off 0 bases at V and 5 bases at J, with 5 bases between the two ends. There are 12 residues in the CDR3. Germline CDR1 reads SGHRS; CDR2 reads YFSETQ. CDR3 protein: CASSLEGYGYTF. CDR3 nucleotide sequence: TGCGCCAGCAGCTTGGAGGGGTATGGCTACACCTTC.

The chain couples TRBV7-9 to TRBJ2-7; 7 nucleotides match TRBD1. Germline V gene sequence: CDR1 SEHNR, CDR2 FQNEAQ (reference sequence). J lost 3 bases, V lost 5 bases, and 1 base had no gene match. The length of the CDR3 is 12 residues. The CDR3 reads CASSRQGYEQYF. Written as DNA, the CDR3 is TGTGCCAGCAGCCGACAGGGCTACGAGCAGTACTTC.

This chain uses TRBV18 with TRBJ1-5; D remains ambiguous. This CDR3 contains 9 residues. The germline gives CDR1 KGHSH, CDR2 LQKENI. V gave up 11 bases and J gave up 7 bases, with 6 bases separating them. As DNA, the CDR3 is TGTGCCGTTCTACAGCCCCAGCATTTT. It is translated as CAVLQPQHF.

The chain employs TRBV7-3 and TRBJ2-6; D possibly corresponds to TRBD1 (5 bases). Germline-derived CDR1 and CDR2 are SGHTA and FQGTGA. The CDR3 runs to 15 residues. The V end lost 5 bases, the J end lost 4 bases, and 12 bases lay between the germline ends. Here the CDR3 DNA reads TGTGCCAGCAGCCCCCAGGGTACAGGGGCCAACGTCCTGACTTTC. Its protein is CASSPQGTGANVLTF.

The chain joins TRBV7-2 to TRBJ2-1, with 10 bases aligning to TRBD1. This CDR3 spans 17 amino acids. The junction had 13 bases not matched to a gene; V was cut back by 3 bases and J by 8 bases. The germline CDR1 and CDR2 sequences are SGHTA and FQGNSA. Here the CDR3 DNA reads TGTGCCAGCAGCTTTGTAGGGGACAGGGGCCGACGGGATGAGCAGTTCTTC. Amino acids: CASSFVGDRGRRDEQFF.

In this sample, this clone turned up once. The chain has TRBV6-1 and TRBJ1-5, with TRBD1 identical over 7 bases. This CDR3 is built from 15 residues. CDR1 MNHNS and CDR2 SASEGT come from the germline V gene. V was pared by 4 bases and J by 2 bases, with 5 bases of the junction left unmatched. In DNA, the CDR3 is TGTGCCAGCAGTGGCGGTCAGGGGGGCAATCAGCCCCAGCATTTT. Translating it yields CASSGGQGGNQPQHF.

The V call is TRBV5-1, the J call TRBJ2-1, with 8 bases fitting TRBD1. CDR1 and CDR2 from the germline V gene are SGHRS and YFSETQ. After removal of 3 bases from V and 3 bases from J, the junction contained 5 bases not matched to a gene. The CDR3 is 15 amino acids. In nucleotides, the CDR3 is TGCGCCAGCAGCTCACCGGGACAGGTCTACAATGAGCAGTTCTTC. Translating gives CASSSPGQVYNEQFF.

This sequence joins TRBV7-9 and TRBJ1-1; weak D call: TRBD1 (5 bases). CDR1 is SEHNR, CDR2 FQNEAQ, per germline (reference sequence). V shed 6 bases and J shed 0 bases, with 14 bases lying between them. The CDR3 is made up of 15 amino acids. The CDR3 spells CASRRRDELNTEAFF. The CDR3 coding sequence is TGTGCCAGCAGACGGAGGGACGAATTGAACACTGAAGCTTTCTTT.

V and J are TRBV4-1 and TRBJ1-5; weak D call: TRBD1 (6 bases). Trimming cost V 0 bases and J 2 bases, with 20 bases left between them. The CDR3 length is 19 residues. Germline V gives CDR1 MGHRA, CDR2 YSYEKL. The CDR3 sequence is CASSQDSGAAGDGNQPQHF. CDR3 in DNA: TGCGCCAGCAGCCAAGATTCCGGGGCGGCAGGGGATGGCAATCAGCCCCAGCATTTT.

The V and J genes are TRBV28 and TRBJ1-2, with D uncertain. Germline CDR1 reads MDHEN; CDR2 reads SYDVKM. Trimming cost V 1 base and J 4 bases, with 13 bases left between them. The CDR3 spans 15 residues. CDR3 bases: TGTGCCAGCAGTTTATATTTTGAGGCCACCTATGGCTACACCTTC. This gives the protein CASSLYFEATYGYTF.

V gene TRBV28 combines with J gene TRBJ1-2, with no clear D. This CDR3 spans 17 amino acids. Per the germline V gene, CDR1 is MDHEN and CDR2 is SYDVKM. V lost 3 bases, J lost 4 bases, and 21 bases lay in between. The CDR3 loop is CASSFAGSDSGSYGYTF. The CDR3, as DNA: TGTGCCAGCAGTTTTGCTGGTTCGGACTCGGGCAGCTATGGCTACACCTTC.

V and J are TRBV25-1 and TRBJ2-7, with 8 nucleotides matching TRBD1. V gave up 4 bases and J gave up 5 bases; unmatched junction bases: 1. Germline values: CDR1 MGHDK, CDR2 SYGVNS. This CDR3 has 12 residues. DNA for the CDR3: TGTGCCAGCAGTGGGACAGGGAACGAGCAGTACTTC. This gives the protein CASSGTGNEQYF.

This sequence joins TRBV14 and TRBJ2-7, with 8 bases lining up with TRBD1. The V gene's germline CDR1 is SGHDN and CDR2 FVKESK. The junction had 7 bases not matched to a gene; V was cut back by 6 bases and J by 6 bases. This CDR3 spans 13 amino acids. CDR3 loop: CASRRTGTGEQYF. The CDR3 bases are TGTGCCAGCAGGCGGACAGGGACAGGCGAGCAGTACTTC.

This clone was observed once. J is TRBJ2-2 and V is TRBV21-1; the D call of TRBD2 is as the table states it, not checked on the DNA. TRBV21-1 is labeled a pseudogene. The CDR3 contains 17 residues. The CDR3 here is CASSIPGLEASHGELFF. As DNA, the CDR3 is TGTGCCAGCAGCATTCCGGGACTAGAAGCGAGTCACGGGGAGCTGTTTTTT.

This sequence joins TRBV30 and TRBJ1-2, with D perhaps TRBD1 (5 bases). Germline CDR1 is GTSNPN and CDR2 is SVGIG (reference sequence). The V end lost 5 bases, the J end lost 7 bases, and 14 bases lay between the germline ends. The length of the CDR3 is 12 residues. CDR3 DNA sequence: TGTGCCTGGGCCAGGGCATTTATTGGCTACACCTTC. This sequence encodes CAWARAFIGYTF.

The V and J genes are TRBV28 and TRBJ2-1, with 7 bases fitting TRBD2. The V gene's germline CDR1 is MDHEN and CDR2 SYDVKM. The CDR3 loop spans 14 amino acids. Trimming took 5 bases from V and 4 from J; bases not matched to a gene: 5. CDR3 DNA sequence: TGTGCCAGCAGTCGCGAGCGGGGATACAATGAGCAGTTCTTC. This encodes CASSRERGYNEQFF.

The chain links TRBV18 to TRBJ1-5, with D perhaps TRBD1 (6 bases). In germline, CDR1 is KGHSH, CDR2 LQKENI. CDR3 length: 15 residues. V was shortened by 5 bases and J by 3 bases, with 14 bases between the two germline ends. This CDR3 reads CASSTVDSLNQPQHF. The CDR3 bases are TGTGCCAGCTCAACCGTGGACAGCCTCAATCAGCCCCAGCATTTT.

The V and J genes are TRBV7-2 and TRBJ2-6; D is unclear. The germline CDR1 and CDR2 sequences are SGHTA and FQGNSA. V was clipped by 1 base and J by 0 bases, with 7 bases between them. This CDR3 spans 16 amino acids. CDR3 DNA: TGTGCCAGCAGCTTAGGGTCCGGCTCTGGGGCCAACGTCCTGACTTTC. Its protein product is CASSLGSGSGANVLTF.

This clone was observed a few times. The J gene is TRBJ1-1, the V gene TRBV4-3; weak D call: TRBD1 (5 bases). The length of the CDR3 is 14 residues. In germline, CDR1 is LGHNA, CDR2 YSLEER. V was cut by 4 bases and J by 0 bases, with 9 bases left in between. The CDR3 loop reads CASSPDTVNTEAFF. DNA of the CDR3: TGCGCCAGCAGCCCGGACACCGTGAACACTGAAGCTTTCTTT.

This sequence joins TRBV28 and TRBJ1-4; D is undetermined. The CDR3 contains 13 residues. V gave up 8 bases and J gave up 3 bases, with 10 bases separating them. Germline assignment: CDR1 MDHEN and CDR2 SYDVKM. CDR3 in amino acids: CASLGSPNEKLFF. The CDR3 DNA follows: TGTGCCAGCTTGGGGAGTCCTAATGAAAAACTGTTTTTT.

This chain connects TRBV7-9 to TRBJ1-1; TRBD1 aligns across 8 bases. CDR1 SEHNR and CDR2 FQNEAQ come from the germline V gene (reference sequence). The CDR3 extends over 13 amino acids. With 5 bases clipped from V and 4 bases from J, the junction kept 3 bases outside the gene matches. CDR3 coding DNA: TGTGCCAGCAGCCACAGGGGGACCACTGAAGCTTTCTTT. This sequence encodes CASSHRGTTEAFF.

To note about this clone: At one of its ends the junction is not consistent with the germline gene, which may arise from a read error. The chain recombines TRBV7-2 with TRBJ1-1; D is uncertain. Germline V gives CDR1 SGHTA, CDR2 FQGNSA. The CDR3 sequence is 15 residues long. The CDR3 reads CASSLGEWVNTEAFF. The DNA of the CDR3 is TGTGCCAGCAGCTTAGGGGAGTGGGTGAATACTGAAGCTTTCTTT.

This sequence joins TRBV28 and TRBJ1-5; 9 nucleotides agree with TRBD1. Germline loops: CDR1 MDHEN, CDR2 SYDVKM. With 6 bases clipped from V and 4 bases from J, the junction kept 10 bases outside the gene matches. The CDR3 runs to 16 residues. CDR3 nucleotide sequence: TGTGCCAGCAGCGGACAGGGGCCGCTTCCGAATCAGCCCCAGCATTTT. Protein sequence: CASSGQGPLPNQPQHF.

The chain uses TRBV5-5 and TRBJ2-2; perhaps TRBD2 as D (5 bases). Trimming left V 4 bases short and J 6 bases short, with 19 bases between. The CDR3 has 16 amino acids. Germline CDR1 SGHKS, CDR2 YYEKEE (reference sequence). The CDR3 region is CASSRWTPEFPGELFF. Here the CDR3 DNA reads TGTGCCAGCAGCAGATGGACTCCCGAGTTTCCCGGGGAGCTGTTTTTT.

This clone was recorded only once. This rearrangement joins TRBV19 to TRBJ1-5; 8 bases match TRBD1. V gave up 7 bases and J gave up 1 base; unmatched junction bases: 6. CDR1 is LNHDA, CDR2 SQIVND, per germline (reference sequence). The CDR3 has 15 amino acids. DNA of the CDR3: TGTGCCAGTACAAAGGACAGGGCGAGCAATCAGCCCCAGCATTTT. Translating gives CASTKDRASNQPQHF.

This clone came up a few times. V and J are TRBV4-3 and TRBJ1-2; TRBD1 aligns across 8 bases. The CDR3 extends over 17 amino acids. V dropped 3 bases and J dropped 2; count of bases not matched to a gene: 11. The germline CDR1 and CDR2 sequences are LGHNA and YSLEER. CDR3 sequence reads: CASSHLRTGSLNYGYTF. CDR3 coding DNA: TGCGCCAGCAGCCACCTCCGGACAGGGTCCCTGAACTATGGCTACACCTTC.

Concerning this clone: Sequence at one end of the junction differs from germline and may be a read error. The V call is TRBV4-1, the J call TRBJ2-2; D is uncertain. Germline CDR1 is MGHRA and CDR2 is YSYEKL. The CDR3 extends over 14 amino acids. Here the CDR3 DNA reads TGCGCCAGCAGCCACTCCAGTCTCACCCGGGAGCTGTTTTTT. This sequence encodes CASSHSSLTRELFF.